Below, 15 T cell receptor beta chains from the same sample are listed, as sequenced in a study of blood T cells in healthy people across ages. Then a second PCR, running roughly 7 to 11 cycles, was carried out with a sample-barcoded 5' primer and a J-beta primer mix. TCRdb analysed the 5' RACE reads with MiXCR anew, one entry per CDR3 protein. The sample includes roughly 900,000 distinct CDR3 sequences, under 30% seen only once; the top ten take roughly 17%. The source material was blood. All receptors come from a woman older than 75 in good health.

Only a few counts were recorded for this clonotype. The rearrangement uses TRBV7-2 and TRBJ1-1; 7 positions match TRBD1. CDR3 size: 15 residues. V shed 1 base, J shed 4 bases, and the junction held 6 bases outside the gene matches. Germline lookup yields CDR1 SGHTA and CDR2 FQGNSA. The CDR3 DNA is TGTGCCAGCAGCTTAGATCAGGGGGTGAGCACTGAAGCTTTCTTT. Translated, it gives CASSLDQGVSTEAFF. The variable domain in full, with the rest retrieved from reference TRBV7-2 and TRBJ1-1, is GAGVSQSPSNKVTEKGKDVELRCDPISGHTALYWYRQSLGQGLEFLIYFQGNSAPDKSGLPSDRFSAERTGGSVSTLTIQRTQQEDSAVYLCASSLDQGVSTEAFFGQGTRLTVV.

This clonotype occurred a few times. This chain uses TRBV3-1 with TRBJ2-5, with TRBD1 matching over 10 bases. This CDR3 comprises 15 residues. V lost 0 bases, J lost 11 bases, and 9 bases stayed unmatched. The germline V gene encodes CDR1 LGHDT and CDR2 YNNKEL (reference sequence). The CDR3 coding sequence is TGTGCCAGCAGCCAAGATGGGACAGGGGTTGGGGAGCAGTACTTC. This encodes CASSQDGTGVGEQYF.

This clonotype turned up a few times. This chain joins TRBV7-8 and TRBJ1-1, with 7 bases identical to TRBD1. The CDR3 sequence is 17 residues long. CDR1 is SGHVS and CDR2 is FQNEAQ in the germline V gene. The trim removed 0 bases at V and 3 bases at J, leaving 10 bases unmatched. CDR3 loop: CASSLASAGGWDTEAFF. CDR3 bases: TGTGCCAGCAGCTTAGCGTCGGCAGGGGGATGGGACACTGAAGCTTTCTTT.

Of note for this clonotype: This clone may be a read error of a much larger clone one base away. V gene TRBV20-1 combines with J gene TRBJ1-2; TRBD1 is a possible D gene (5 bases). Germline loops: CDR1 DFQATT, CDR2 SNEGSKA (reference sequence). The CDR3 contains 15 residues. V was clipped by 2 bases and J by 4 bases, with 17 bases between them. CDR3 sequence: CSARTETVGCYGYTF. Written as DNA, the CDR3 is TGCAGTGCTAGAACTGAGACAGTCGGGTGCTATGGCTACACCTTC.

The chain links TRBV3-1 to TRBJ1-1, with D possibly TRBD1 on 6 matching bases. V lost 8 bases, J lost 1 base, and 14 bases lay in between. The CDR3 extends over 14 amino acids. In germline, CDR1 is LGHDT, CDR2 YNNKEL (reference sequence). CDR3 residues: CASRRGGQNTEAFF. CDR3 sequence (DNA): TGTGCCAGCCGCCGCGGGGGACAGAACACTGAAGCTTTCTTT.

This clonotype was recorded at least ten times. V usage is TRBV10-2 and J usage is TRBJ2-3; D is perhaps TRBD2 (5 bases). Germline V gene data show CDR1 as WSHSY and CDR2 as SAAADI. The CDR3 is 14 amino acids. Trimming removed 7 bases at V and 0 bases at J, with 11 bases between. Written as DNA, the CDR3 is TGCGCCAGCAATCTTGCGGGTAGCACAGATACGCAGTATTTT. It specifies CASNLAGSTDTQYF.

This clonotype showed up just a few times. The gene calls are TRBV11-2 and TRBJ2-7, with D unclear. The length of the CDR3 is 13 residues. The germline gives CDR1 SGHAT, CDR2 FQNNGV. V gave up 6 bases and J gave up 0 bases, with 9 bases separating them. CDR3 in DNA: TGTGCCAGCAGTTTCCCCCTCTCCTACGAGCAGTACTTC. Translation: CASSFPLSYEQYF.

The sample holds many counts of this clonotype. Written as DNA, the CDR3 is TGCAGTGCTACCCAGGGTAGAGATACGCAGTATTTT. Translated: CSATQGRDTQYF. The chain employs TRBV20-1 and TRBJ2-3; weak D call: TRBD1 (5 bases). V lost 4 bases and J 5 bases, leaving 10 bases between the germline ends. This CDR3 is built from 12 residues. Germline CDR1 is DFQATT and CDR2 is SNEGSKA (reference sequence).

This clonotype appeared a few times. The V gene is TRBV6-5, the J gene TRBJ2-7; TRBD2 matches at 12 bases. The CDR3 sequence is 16 residues long. CDR1 MNHEY and CDR2 SVGAGI come from the germline V gene. After removal of 4 bases from V and 5 bases from J, the junction contained 9 bases not matched to a gene. CDR3 sequence (DNA): TGTGCCAGCAGTTCCCGACTAGCGGGGGTAAGAGACGAGCAGTACTTC. Its protein is CASSSRLAGVRDEQYF.

This clonotype came up many times. This sequence joins TRBV5-5 and TRBJ2-5, with TRBD1 matching 9 bases. The CDR3 has 14 amino acids. CDR1 and CDR2 (germline): SGHKS, YYEKEE (reference sequence). With 3 bases clipped from V and 5 bases from J, the junction kept 5 bases outside the gene matches. CDR3 region: CASSSGTGPETQYF. In nucleotides, the CDR3 is TGTGCCAGCAGCTCGGGGACAGGGCCGGAGACCCAGTACTTC.

This clonotype was seen repeatedly, ten times or more. The rearrangement joins TRBV20-1 to TRBJ2-5, with 7 bases aligning to TRBD1. V lost 0 bases, J lost 0 bases, and 4 bases stayed unmatched. The CDR3 consists of 15 residues. Germline V gives CDR1 DFQATT, CDR2 SNEGSKA (reference sequence). This chain's CDR3 is CSARDTGQNQETQYF. The CDR3 region has the DNA TGCAGTGCTAGAGATACGGGACAGAACCAAGAGACCCAGTACTTC.

Ten or more counts support this clonotype. The rearrangement links TRBV20-1 to TRBJ2-3; 16 bases agree with TRBD2. This CDR3 has 20 residues. V dropped 0 bases and J dropped 3; count of bases not matched to a gene: 12. CDR1 is DFQATT and CDR2 is SNEGSKA in the germline V gene (reference sequence). CDR3 amino acids: CSARDEAGLAGGKGTDTQYF. CDR3 DNA: TGCAGTGCTAGAGATGAAGCGGGACTAGCGGGGGGGAAAGGGACAGATACGCAGTATTTT.

The CDR3 reads CASPPAGQAQWNTEAFF. CDR3 nucleotides: TGTGCCAGCCCACCAGCGGGACAGGCACAGTGGAACACTGAAGCTTTCTTT. The rearrangement joins TRBV28 to TRBJ1-1, with 8 bases that match TRBD1. CDR3 size: 17 residues. In germline, CDR1 is MDHEN, CDR2 SYDVKM. V dropped 8 bases and J dropped 1; count of bases not matched to a gene: 15. Together with reference TRBV28 and TRBJ1-1, the CDR3 gives the full variable domain: DVKVTQSSRYLVKRTGEKVFLECVQDMDHENMFWYRQDPGLGLRLIYFSYDVKMKEKGDIPEGYSVSREKKERFSLILESASTNQTSMYLCASPPAGQAQWNTEAFFGQGTRLTVV.

About this clonotype: The junction and the germline gene differ at one end; a read error may be behind it. This chain joins TRBV19 and TRBJ2-1; D is uncertain. CDR1 and CDR2 (germline): LNHDA, SQIVND (reference sequence). The CDR3 loop spans 15 amino acids. The CDR3 DNA reads as TGTGCCTGTAGTATGGGAAGGGATAATTCGTATGAGCAGTTCTTC. It codes for CACSMGRDNSYEQFF.

This clonotype was detected many times. This rearrangement joins TRBV7-8 to TRBJ2-1; D is unresolved. CDR1 is SGHVS, CDR2 FQNEAQ, per germline. The germline V and J ends were trimmed by 2 bases and 4 bases, with 6 bases remaining between them. This CDR3 contains 13 residues. The CDR3 nucleotides are TGTGCCAGCAGCTTAACTGAATACAATGAGCAGTTCTTC. Translation gives CASSLTEYNEQFF.